These 32 T cell receptor beta chains came from one sample sequenced in a study of shared clonotypes between healthy human individuals (dated by TCRdb to the early 2020s). Library creation used the immunoSEQ multiplex PCR assay. TCRdb re-hosts the immuneACCESS table, in-frame sequences only. Its copies lack some clones; in the studies checked, an unresolved V gene accounts for under half of them, and the cause for the rest is not known. For this sample the table gives 2,100,000 or so clones, of which approximately 95% were detected only once. Roughly 0.13% of the sample is in the top ten clones. The specimen sequenced was naive CD4+ T cells sorted from blood. Interpreted using the paper, the cell subset or site label stands for: CD45RA+ positively selected. The receptors were gathered from a man between 18 and 29 years old in good health.

The chain is built from TRBV19 and TRBJ1-1, with 9 bases fitting TRBD1. Trimming took 4 bases from V and 2 from J; bases not matched to a gene: 11. Germline V gene sequence: CDR1 LNHDA, CDR2 SQIVND (reference sequence). CDR3 length equals 17 residues. The CDR3 DNA reads TGTGCCAGTAGTACCGCCCGTAAACAGGGGGCAAACACTGAAGCTTTCTTT. Amino acid sequence: CASSTARKQGANTEAFF.

The V and J genes are TRBV11-2 and TRBJ1-1; 8 nucleotides line up with TRBD1. Germline CDR1 reads SGHAT; CDR2 reads FQNNGV. V lost 5 bases to trimming and J lost 0 bases; unmatched junction nucleotides: 2. There are 14 residues in the CDR3. CDR3 sequence reads: CASSVQGVNTEAFF. The CDR3 DNA is TGTGCCAGCAGCGTACAGGGGGTGAACACTGAAGCTTTCTTT. The full variable domain, its missing parts supplied by reference TRBV11-2 and TRBJ1-1, is EAGVAQSPRYKIIEKRQSVAFWCNPISGHATLYWYQQILGQGPKLLIQFQNNGVVDDSQLPKDRFSAERLKGVDSTLKIQPAKLEDSAVYLCASSVQGVNTEAFFGQGTRLTVV.

CDR3 coding DNA: TGTGCCACTCAATACCGGACAGGATCCTACGAGCAGTACTTC. This gives the protein CATQYRTGSYEQYF. The chain uses TRBV19 and TRBJ2-7, with 7 bases aligning to TRBD1. The J segment lost 1 base and the V segment lost 10 bases, leaving 10 bases of the junction unmatched. The CDR3 extends over 14 amino acids. CDR1 is LNHDA and CDR2 is SQIVND in the germline V gene (reference sequence).

A note on this clone: At the DNA level, this CDR3 is encoded by other sequences in the same sample as well. The chain links TRBV28 to TRBJ1-5; no definite D call. CDR1 is MDHEN, CDR2 SYDVKM, per germline. The V end was cut by 4 bases, the J end by 1 base, with 8 bases between. The CDR3 covers 14 residues. The CDR3 loop is CASSSGGSNQPQHF. DNA of the CDR3: TGTGCCAGCAGTTCGGGCGGGAGCAATCAGCCCCAGCATTTT.

V gene TRBV28 combines with J gene TRBJ2-7, with TRBD2 as a possible D gene (5 bases). The germline CDR1 and CDR2 sequences are MDHEN and SYDVKM. The V and J ends lost 5 bases and 0 bases respectively, with 14 bases between them. The CDR3 sequence is 15 residues long. CDR3: CASSPAGLPSYEQYF. CDR3 coding DNA: TGTGCCAGCAGTCCCGCAGGACTGCCCTCCTACGAGCAGTACTTC. Together with reference TRBV28 and TRBJ2-7, the CDR3 gives the full variable domain: DVKVTQSSRYLVKRTGEKVFLECVQDMDHENMFWYRQDPGLGLRLIYFSYDVKMKEKGDIPEGYSVSREKKERFSLILESASTNQTSMYLCASSPAGLPSYEQYFGPGTRLTVT.

Of note for this clone: At the DNA level, this CDR3 is encoded by other sequences in the same sample as well. The chain has TRBV2 and TRBJ1-4; TRBD1 aligns across 9 bases. The V gene end was trimmed by 6 bases and the J gene end by 8 bases; junction bases not matched to a gene: 1. Germline V gene lookup returns CDR1 SNHLY and CDR2 FYNNEI. This CDR3 region has 12 residues. The CDR3 reads CASRGQGEKLFF. The CDR3 DNA reads TGTGCCAGCAGGGGACAGGGCGAAAAACTGTTTTTT. The entire variable domain, with the rest obtained from reference TRBV2 and TRBJ1-4, is as follows: EPEVTQTPSHQVTQMGQEVILRCVPISNHLYFYWYRQILGQKVEFLVSFYNNEISEKSEIFDDQFSVERPDGSNFTLKIRSTKLEDSAMYFCASRGQGEKLFFGSGTQLSVL.

The chain has TRBV7-9 and TRBJ1-3; TRBD1 matches 7 bases. The CDR3 is 17 amino acids. J gave up 7 bases and V 7 bases, and 19 bases lay outside the gene matches. Germline-derived CDR1 and CDR2 are SEHNR and FQNEAQ (reference sequence). CDR3 nucleotide sequence: TGTGCCAGCATCGCCGGGACAGCCGACCTCATCGCTAACACCATATATTTT. This encodes CASIAGTADLIANTIYF.

The chain links TRBV5-1 to TRBJ1-1; tentatively, D is TRBD1 (5 bases). The CDR3 extends over 15 amino acids. Germline V gene data show CDR1 as SGHRS and CDR2 as YFSETQ. V lost 0 bases, J lost 5 bases, and 14 bases lay in between. The CDR3 is CASSLAQGLTTEAFF. In DNA form, the CDR3 reads TGCGCCAGCAGCTTGGCCCAGGGTCTAACGACTGAAGCTTTCTTT.

This chain connects TRBV30 to TRBJ2-1, with a tentative D call TRBD2 (6 bases). V was cut by 1 base and J by 10 bases, with 8 bases left in between. CDR3 size: 11 residues. Germline V gene sequence: CDR1 GTSNPN, CDR2 SVGIG (reference sequence). In DNA, the CDR3 is TGTGCCTGGAGTGGGGCGGGAGAGCAGTTCTTC. This sequence encodes CAWSGAGEQFF.

The chain is built from TRBV19 and TRBJ2-1; D unclear. V dropped 5 bases and J dropped 2 bases, with 16 bases sitting between them. CDR3 size: 16 residues. Per germline, CDR1 LNHDA and CDR2 SQIVND (reference sequence). CDR3 in amino acids: CASSPRHSTTYNEQFF. CDR3 nucleotides: TGTGCCAGTAGTCCGCGTCATTCTACTACCTACAATGAGCAGTTCTTC.

This chain connects TRBV6-5 to TRBJ2-7; TRBD2 might be the D (5 bases). Germline CDR1 MNHEY, CDR2 SVGAGI. This CDR3 region has 14 residues. V lost 2 bases and J lost 0, with 8 bases in between. The CDR3 DNA follows: TGTGCCAGCAGTTACGAACGGGGCTCCTACGAGCAGTACTTC. Translation: CASSYERGSYEQYF.

This chain joins TRBV5-1 and TRBJ2-1, with 8 positions matching TRBD1. CDR1 and CDR2 from the germline V gene are SGHRS and YFSETQ. The V gene end was trimmed by 3 bases and the J gene end by 8 bases; junction bases not matched to a gene: 7. This CDR3 spans 14 amino acids. The CDR3 sequence is CASSSMDREDEQFF. The CDR3 nucleotides read TGCGCCAGCAGCTCTATGGACAGGGAGGATGAGCAGTTCTTC.

The J gene is TRBJ2-6, the V gene TRBV11-2; D may be TRBD1 (6 bases). The CDR3 loop spans 16 amino acids. Deletions cut 1 base from V and 0 bases from J, with 7 bases between. Germline V lookup: CDR1 SGHAT, CDR2 FQNNGV. The CDR3 DNA sequence: TGTGCCAGCAGCTTAGGGGGGCACTCTGGGGCCAACGTCCTGACTTTC. It is translated as CASSLGGHSGANVLTF.

CDR3 coding DNA: TGTGCCAGCAGCCCCCTACGGTGGTATAGCAATCAGCCCCAGCATTTT. Translated, it gives CASSPLRWYSNQPQHF. This chain links TRBV7-8 with TRBJ1-5; no clear D. The V end lost 5 bases, the J end lost 0 bases, and 14 bases lay between the germline ends. Germline V gives CDR1 SGHVS, CDR2 FQNEAQ. The CDR3 sequence is 16 residues long. The whole variable domain, filled in from reference TRBV7-8 and TRBJ1-5, reads GAGVSQSPRYKVAKRGQDVALRCDPISGHVSLFWYQQALGQGPEFLTYFQNEAQLDKSGLPSDRFFAERPEGSVSTLKIQRTQQEDSAVYLCASSPLRWYSNQPQHFGDGTRLSIL.

This clone was recorded once. This chain uses TRBV6-5 with TRBJ1-1; tentative D call: TRBD1 (6 bases). Germline values: CDR1 MNHEY, CDR2 SVGAGI. The CDR3 extends over 15 amino acids. The V end lost 2 bases, the J end lost 4 bases, and 14 bases lay between the germline ends. The CDR3 bases are TGTGCCAGCAGTTACCCAGGGGTTTCGATCACTGAAGCTTTCTTT. The encoded protein is CASSYPGVSITEAFF.

This chain uses TRBV27 with TRBJ2-1; TRBD2 aligns across 7 bases. From germline, CDR1 is MNHEY and CDR2 SMNVEV (reference sequence). V shed 5 bases, J shed 8 bases, and the junction held 15 bases outside the gene matches. The CDR3 sequence is 16 residues long. This CDR3 is CASSPLGLDRDDEQFF. CDR3 sequence (DNA): TGTGCCAGCAGTCCCCTCGGACTAGATAGGGACGATGAGCAGTTCTTC.

In its sample, this clone was seen once. The J gene is TRBJ2-7, the V gene TRBV2; 7 bases match TRBD2. V shed 2 bases, J shed 4 bases, and the junction held 8 bases outside the gene matches. Germline V lookup: CDR1 SNHLY, CDR2 FYNNEI. The CDR3 extends over 15 amino acids. The CDR3 spells CASSESAGVFYEQYF. The CDR3 nucleotides read TGTGCCAGCAGTGAATCTGCGGGGGTCTTTTACGAGCAGTACTTC.

The V call is TRBV5-4, the J call TRBJ2-7; D is perhaps TRBD1 (5 bases). The germline V and J ends were trimmed by 4 bases and 1 base, with 9 bases remaining between them. This CDR3 region has 13 residues. Germline values: CDR1 SGHNT, CDR2 YYREEE (reference sequence). The CDR3 nucleotides are TGTGCCAGCAGCCAGGACATTTCCTACGAGCAGTACTTC. This gives the protein CASSQDISYEQYF.

J is TRBJ2-5 and V is TRBV7-2; TRBD2 aligns across 12 bases. This CDR3 has 19 amino acids. V gave up 4 bases and J gave up 2 bases; unmatched junction bases: 14. Per germline, CDR1 SGHTA and CDR2 FQGNSA. CDR3 region: CASSSQTSGRGWGQETQYF. The CDR3 coding sequence is TGTGCCAGCAGCTCCCAGACTAGCGGGAGAGGGTGGGGGCAAGAGACCCAGTACTTC.

Turning to this clone: This CDR3 is also generated by other DNA sequences in the sample. The chain carries TRBV5-8 and TRBJ1-5; D call uncertain. Trimming shortened V by 4 bases and J by 4 bases, and 3 bases separated the two germline ends. The CDR3 runs to 11 residues. Germline lookup yields CDR1 SGHTS and CDR2 YDEGEE. The CDR3: CASSKNQPQHF. The CDR3 nucleotides read TGTGCCAGCAGCAAGAATCAGCCCCAGCATTTT.

This clone occurred once. In DNA form, the CDR3 reads TGTGCCTGGAATATGGACAGGGCCGGGGAGCTGTTTTTT. It encodes CAWNMDRAGELFF. The chain couples TRBV30 to TRBJ2-2; 8 nucleotides agree with TRBD1. The CDR3 is made up of 13 amino acids. V shed 4 bases, J shed 6 bases, and the junction held 4 bases outside the gene matches. Germline V gene lookup returns CDR1 GTSNPN and CDR2 SVGIG (reference sequence).

V usage is TRBV28 and J usage is TRBJ1-6; D gene ambiguous. CDR1 and CDR2 (germline): MDHEN, SYDVKM. Trimming stripped 3 bases from V and 2 bases from J, with 11 bases between. The CDR3 covers 16 residues. As DNA, the CDR3 is TGTGCCAGCAGTTTTGGGCAGTCTGCCTATAATTCACCCCTCCACTTT. Protein: CASSFGQSAYNSPLHF.

V usage is TRBV13 and J usage is TRBJ2-2; D call uncertain. Germline CDR1 reads PRHDT; CDR2 reads FYEKMQ (reference sequence). The CDR3 totals 13 residues. V was clipped by 2 bases and J by 3 bases, with 4 bases between them. CDR3 residues: CASSLSYTGELFF. The CDR3 coding sequence is TGTGCCAGCAGCTTAAGTTACACCGGGGAGCTGTTTTTT.

The chain recombines TRBV7-8 with TRBJ1-5, with TRBD1 as a possible D gene (6 bases). Trimming left V 5 bases short and J 6 bases short, with 14 bases between. In germline, CDR1 is SGHVS, CDR2 FQNEAQ. The CDR3 is made up of 14 amino acids. CDR3 sequence (DNA): TGTGCCAGCAGCCTTGGACAGCTCTTTCAGCCCCAGCATTTT. It yields the protein CASSLGQLFQPQHF. Full variable domain (outside the CDR3, taken from reference TRBV7-8 and TRBJ1-5): GAGVSQSPRYKVAKRGQDVALRCDPISGHVSLFWYQQALGQGPEFLTYFQNEAQLDKSGLPSDRFFAERPEGSVSTLKIQRTQQEDSAVYLCASSLGQLFQPQHFGDGTRLSIL.

This clone has just one count. This sample also contains other DNA sequences that code for the same CDR3. This chain uses TRBV7-2 with TRBJ2-7, with D possibly called TRBD1 or TRBD2 (5 bases each). The V gene's germline CDR1 is SGHTA and CDR2 FQGNSA. CDR3 length equals 14 residues. V was shortened by 4 bases and J by 2 bases, with 12 bases between the two germline ends. CDR3 DNA: TGTGCCAGCAGCTCCGGGACCGAGACCTACGAGCAGTACTTC. This gives the protein CASSSGTETYEQYF.

The chain has TRBV11-2 and TRBJ2-7; a weak D match, TRBD2 (6 bases). This CDR3 region has 15 residues. CDR1 and CDR2 (germline): SGHAT, FQNNGV. V was cut by 4 bases and J by 3 bases, with 16 bases left in between. CDR3 residues: CASSSPGQRVYEQYF. CDR3 in DNA: TGTGCCAGCAGCTCCCCAGGCCAGCGGGTCTACGAGCAGTACTTC.

Written as DNA, the CDR3 is TGTGCCAGCAGCCCGGGACAGGCAGCGAACACCGGGGAGCTGTTTTTT. Its protein is CASSPGQAANTGELFF. J is TRBJ2-2 and V is TRBV6-6; 8 bases map to TRBD1. Germline V gene sequence: CDR1 MNHNY, CDR2 SVGAGI (reference sequence). V lost 6 bases, J lost 0 bases, and 6 bases stayed unmatched. The CDR3 contains 16 residues.

The CDR3 reads CASSLATDTQYF. The CDR3 DNA reads TGTGCCAGCAGCTTGGCTACAGATACGCAGTATTTT. J is TRBJ2-3 and V is TRBV5-5; D gene uncertain. V lost 0 bases and J lost 3, with 2 bases in between. The CDR3 has 12 amino acids. The germline gives CDR1 SGHKS, CDR2 YYEKEE (reference sequence).

The chain couples TRBV11-3 to TRBJ2-7; TRBD1 matches at 8 bases. CDR3 length: 15 residues. CDR1 is SGHNT and CDR2 is YENEEA in the germline V gene. V lost 3 bases and J lost 0; bases outside the gene matches: 4. CDR3 protein: CASSFRTGLSYEQYF. The CDR3 DNA sequence: TGTGCCAGCAGCTTCCGGACAGGGCTCTCCTACGAGCAGTACTTC.

Here the CDR3 reads CASSPGTGFYNEQFF. The CDR3 nucleotides read TGTGCCAGCAGTCCCGGGACAGGGTTTTACAATGAGCAGTTCTTC. The gene calls are TRBV6-6 and TRBJ2-1, with 9 nucleotides matching TRBD1. The CDR3 totals 15 residues. Germline loops: CDR1 MNHNY, CDR2 SVGAGI (reference sequence). Trimming cost V 5 bases and J 4 bases; bases outside gene matches: 6.

The V and J genes are TRBV27 and TRBJ2-1, with D unresolved. The germline gives CDR1 MNHEY, CDR2 SMNVEV (reference sequence). Trimming pared 2 bases from V and 3 bases from J, leaving 11 bases between. The CDR3 runs 15 residues. CDR3 loop: CASSLGSIIYNEQFF. The CDR3 nucleotides read TGTGCCAGCAGTTTAGGTAGTATCATCTACAATGAGCAGTTCTTC.

The chain uses TRBV30 and TRBJ2-5; 8 bases line up with TRBD1. The junction had 9 bases not matched to a gene; V was cut back by 4 bases and J by 2 bases. Germline lookup yields CDR1 GTSNPN and CDR2 SVGIG (reference sequence). This CDR3 comprises 15 residues. CDR3 DNA sequence: TGTGCCTGGACAAGGGGACAGGCGAAACAAGAGACCCAGTACTTC. Protein: CAWTRGQAKQETQYF.